Each of the 6 T cell receptor beta chains below was sequenced from the same sample in a study of metastatic and nonmetastatic thyroid tumors. Patients were all untreated before their thyroid surgery. TCRdb re-clonotyped the PCR reads through MiXCR. This sample carries around 26,000 clones, roughly an eighth of them seen once, and the ten largest clones take 13% to 15%. Sequenced sample: blood. Every receptor here comes from a female donor with papillary thyroid cancer or a benign thyroid nodule (not recorded which). Some clones in this sample may be carry-over from other donors' samples.

Many counts were recorded for this clone. The chain employs TRBV7-3 and TRBJ2-5, with D possibly TRBD2 on 6 matching bases. Per germline, CDR1 SGHTA and CDR2 FQGTGA. The CDR3 consists of 14 residues. The ends were cut back, 4 bases at V and 2 bases at J, with 11 bases in the middle. CDR3 DNA: TGTGCCAGCAGCTCTGATGGGGGGCAAGAGACCCAGTACTTC. Protein product: CASSSDGGQETQYF.

In its sample, this clone was seen many times. The gene calls are TRBV20-1 and TRBJ2-7; D may be TRBD2 (7 bases). Per the germline V gene, CDR1 is DFQATT and CDR2 is SNEGSKA (reference sequence). The CDR3 extends over 15 amino acids. V was shortened by 1 base and J by 4 bases, with 17 bases between the two germline ends. The CDR3 sequence: CSARGRGGQIYEQYF. In nucleotides, the CDR3 is TGCAGTGCTAGAGGGAGGGGGGGGCAGATATACGAGCAGTACTTC.

This clone was seen many times. V and J are TRBV7-3 and TRBJ2-5; 10 bases agree with TRBD1. The CDR3 runs 15 residues. Germline CDR1 is SGHTA and CDR2 is FQGTGA. The ends lost 1 base at V and 5 bases at J; junction bases unmatched: 4. The CDR3 protein is CASSLMGTGVETQYF. CDR3 bases: TGTGCCAGCAGCTTAATGGGGACAGGGGTGGAGACCCAGTACTTC.

This clone was found many times. The chain combines TRBV7-8 with TRBJ1-2, with D uncertain. CDR3 length: 13 amino acids. The V and J ends lost 2 bases and 5 bases respectively, with 9 bases between them. Germline CDR1 is SGHVS and CDR2 is FQNEAQ. DNA for the CDR3: TGTGCCAGCAGCTTACGAGACATTTATGGCTACACCTTC. It translates to CASSLRDIYGYTF.

This clone showed up many times. The chain has TRBV5-1 and TRBJ2-2, with no clear D. Per the germline V gene, CDR1 is SGHRS and CDR2 is YFSETQ. CDR3 length: 14 residues. Trimming removed 4 bases from V and 4 bases from J, with 11 bases in between. CDR3 protein: CASSPLDRTGELFF. The CDR3 DNA reads as TGCGCCAGCAGCCCTCTAGATCGCACCGGGGAGCTGTTTTTT.

This clone was picked up many times. This clone may be a read error of a much larger clone one base away. Other DNA variants within this sample encode the same CDR3. The chain carries TRBV5-1 and TRBJ1-5, with a weak D call TRBD1 (5 bases). The CDR3 totals 15 residues. Germline-derived CDR1 and CDR2 are SGHRS and YFSETQ. V was cut by 5 bases and J by 5 bases, with 17 bases left in between. The CDR3 DNA reads as TGCGCCAGCAGGGAGACGGGGGTTGAGGATCAGCCCCAGCATTTT. It specifies CASRETGVEDQPQHF.